This entry features one T cell receptor (beta chain) sequence. Some clones are missing from TCRdb's copy, which holds only in-frame ones; the method was immunoSEQ multiplex PCR. The sample yields 2 million to 2.5 million clones, 90% to 96% seen once. The data are from a study of shared clonotypes between healthy human individuals. This CDR3 has 16 amino acids. Trimming removed 4 bases from V and 0 bases from J; junction bases left unmatched: 4. Germline V gene lookup returns CDR1 MDHEN and CDR2 SYDVKM. This chain connects TRBV28 to TRBJ2-1; 9 bases are shared with TRBD2. The source is a man aged 18-30 years in good health. The sequenced sample was naive CD4+ T cells sorted from blood. Subset of the sample: CD45RA+ positively selected. The CDR3 loop reads CASSSPSGNSYNEQFF. Written as DNA, the CDR3 is TGTGCCAGCAGTTCCCCTAGCGGGAACTCCTACAATGAGCAGTTCTTC.